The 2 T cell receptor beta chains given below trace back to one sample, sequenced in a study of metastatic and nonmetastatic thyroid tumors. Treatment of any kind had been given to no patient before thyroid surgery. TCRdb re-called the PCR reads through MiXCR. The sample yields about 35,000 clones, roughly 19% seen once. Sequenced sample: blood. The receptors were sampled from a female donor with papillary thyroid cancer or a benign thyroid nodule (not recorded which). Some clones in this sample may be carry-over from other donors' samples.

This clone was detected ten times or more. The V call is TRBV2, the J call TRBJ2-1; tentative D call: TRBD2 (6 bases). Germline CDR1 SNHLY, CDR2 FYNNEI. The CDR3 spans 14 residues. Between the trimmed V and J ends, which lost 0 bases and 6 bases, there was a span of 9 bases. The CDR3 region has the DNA TGTGCCAGCAGTGAAGCGCGGGGACTCAATGAGCAGTTCTTC. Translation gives CASSEARGLNEQFF.

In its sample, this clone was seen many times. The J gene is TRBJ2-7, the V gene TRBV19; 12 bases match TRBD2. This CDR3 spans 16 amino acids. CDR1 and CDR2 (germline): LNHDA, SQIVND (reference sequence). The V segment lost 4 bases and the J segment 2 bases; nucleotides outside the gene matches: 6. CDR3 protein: CASSTASSGRAYEQYF. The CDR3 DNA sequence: TGTGCCAGTAGTACGGCCTCTAGCGGGAGGGCCTACGAGCAGTACTTC.